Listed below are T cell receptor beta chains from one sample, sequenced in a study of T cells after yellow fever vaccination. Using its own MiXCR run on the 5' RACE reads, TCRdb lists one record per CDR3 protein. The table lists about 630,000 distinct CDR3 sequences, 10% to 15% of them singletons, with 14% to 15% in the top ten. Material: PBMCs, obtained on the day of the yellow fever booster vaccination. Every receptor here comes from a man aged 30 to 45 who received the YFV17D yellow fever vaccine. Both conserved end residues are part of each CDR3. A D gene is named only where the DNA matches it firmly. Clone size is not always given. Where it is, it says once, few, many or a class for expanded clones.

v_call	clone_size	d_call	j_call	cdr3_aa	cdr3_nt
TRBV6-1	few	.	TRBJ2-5	CASQTQETQYF	TGTGCCAGCCAGACGCAAGAGACCCAGTACTTC
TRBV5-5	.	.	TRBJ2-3	CASSRRDSTDTQYF	TGTGCCAGCAGCCGGCGGGACAGCACAGATACGCAGTATTTT
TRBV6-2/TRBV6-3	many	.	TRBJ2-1	CASSKWVYNEQFF	TGTGCCAGCAGTAAGTGGGTATACAATGAGCAGTTCTTC
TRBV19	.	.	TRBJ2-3	CASGSRPTDTQYF	TGTGCCAGTGGGTCCCGACCCACAGATACGCAGTATTTT
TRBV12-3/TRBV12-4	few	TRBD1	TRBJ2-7	CASSFTGTATYEQYF	TGTGCCAGCAGTTTCACCGGGACAGCCACCTACGAGCAGTACTTC
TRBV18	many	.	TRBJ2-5	CASSPDRQETQYF	TGTGCCAGCTCACCGGACAGACAAGAGACCCAGTACTTC
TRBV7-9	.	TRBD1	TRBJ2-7	CASSPAVGDRGWEQYF	TGTGCCAGCAGCCCCGCCGTGGGGGACAGGGGGTGGGAGCAGTACTTC
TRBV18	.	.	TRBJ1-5	CASSTSRISYQPQHF	TGTGCCAGCTCAACCAGTAGGATTAGCTATCAGCCCCAGCATTTT
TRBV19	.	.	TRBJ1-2	CASSSNPLYGFTF	TGTGCCAGTAGTTCGAACCCCCTCTATGGCTTCACCTTC
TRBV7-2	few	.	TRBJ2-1	CASTPGGARYNEQFF	TGTGCCAGCACGCCTGGTGGGGCCCGGTACAATGAGCAGTTCTTC
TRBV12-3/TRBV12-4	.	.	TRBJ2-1	CACCSNAVVLSSYNEQFF	TGTGCCTGCTGTTCGAACGCAGTTGTTCTAAGCTCCTACAATGAGCAGTTCTTC
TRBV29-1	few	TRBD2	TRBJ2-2	CSVGKAGGPVGELFF	TGCAGCGTTGGAAAAGCGGGAGGGCCAGTCGGGGAGCTGTTTTTT
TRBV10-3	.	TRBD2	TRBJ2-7	CAINSGNTYEQYF	TGTGCCATCAATAGCGGGAACACTTACGAGCAGTACTTC
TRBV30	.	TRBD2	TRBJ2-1	CAGGSGVYNEQFF	TGTGCCGGGGGGAGCGGGGTTTACAATGAGCAGTTCTTC
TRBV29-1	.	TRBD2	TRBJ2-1	CSVYSGTSGFREQFF	TGCAGCGTTTACTCCGGGACTAGCGGTTTCAGGGAGCAGTTCTTC
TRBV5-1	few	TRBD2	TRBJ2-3	CASSGLTSGMVTQYF	TGCGCCAGCAGCGGACTTACTAGCGGGATGGTTACGCAGTATTTT
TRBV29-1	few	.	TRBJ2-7	CSVVDSYDYEQYF	TGCAGCGTAGTTGACAGCTACGACTACGAGCAGTACTTC
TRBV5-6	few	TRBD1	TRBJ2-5	CASSLVRGRGETQYF	TGTGCCAGCAGCTTGGTCAGGGGGCGCGGGGAGACCCAGTACTTC
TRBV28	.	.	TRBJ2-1	CASSFISEQFF	TGTGCCAGCAGTTTTATCAGTGAGCAGTTCTTC
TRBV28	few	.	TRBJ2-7	CASAPPGYEQYF	TGTGCCAGCGCCCCGCCGGGGTACGAGCAGTACTTC
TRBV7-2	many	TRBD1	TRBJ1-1	CASSERFGTGKNTEAFF	TGTGCCAGCAGCGAACGATTTGGGACAGGGAAGAACACTGAAGCTTTCTTT
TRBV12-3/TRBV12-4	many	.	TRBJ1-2	CASSLAAAYGYTF	TGTGCCAGCAGTTTGGCCGCTGCCTATGGCTACACCTTC
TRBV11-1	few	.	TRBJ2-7	CASSATWGGIFPPYEQYF	TGTGCCAGCAGCGCTACCTGGGGCGGTATATTTCCGCCCTACGAGCAGTACTTC
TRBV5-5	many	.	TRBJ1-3	CASSTQGAGNTIYF	TGTGCCAGCAGCACACAGGGTGCTGGAAACACCATATATTTT
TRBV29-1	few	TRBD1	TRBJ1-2	CSVDREIDYGYTF	TGCAGCGTAGACAGGGAGATAGACTATGGCTACACCTTC
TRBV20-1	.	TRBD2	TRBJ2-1	CSARDSGGSRNEQFF	TGCAGTGCTAGAGATTCAGGCGGGAGCCGGAATGAGCAGTTCTTC
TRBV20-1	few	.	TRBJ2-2	CSAIFARNTGELFF	TGCAGTGCTATATTCGCCAGGAACACCGGGGAGCTGTTTTTT
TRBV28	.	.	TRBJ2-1	CASSPPLISQEVF	TGTGCCAGCAGTCCACCCTTGATAAGCCAGGAAGTCTTC
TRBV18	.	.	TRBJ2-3	CASSSVPGDTQYF	TGTGCCAGCTCATCGGTCCCTGGAGATACGCAGTATTTT
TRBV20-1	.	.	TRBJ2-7	CSAKTSLPSYEQYF	TGCAGTGCGAAAACTAGCTTACCCTCCTACGAGCAGTACTTC
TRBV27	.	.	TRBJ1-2	CASGPMKDNYGYTF	TGTGCCAGCGGTCCTATGAAGGACAACTATGGCTACACCTTC